This TCR beta chain is drawn from a study of T-cell memory formation after mild COVID-19. Study-level findings and limits: Specificity for SARS-CoV-2 was not confirmed among the second-wave clones peaking on day 37. CD8+ contracting clones occupied EMRA, while CD4+ ones occupied mainly CM and EM.

CDR3 size: 13 residues. The V end lost 3 bases, the J end lost 2 bases, and 9 bases lay between the germline ends. Per the germline V gene, CDR1 is SQVTM and CDR2 is ANQGSEA. Comment on this clonotype: Its antigen remains unknown.

TCR alpha and TCR beta cDNA libraries carrying sample barcodes and UMIs were produced by 5'RACE using constant-segment primers. One entry per CDR3 protein, called by TCRdb with MiXCR from the 5' RACE reads. The sample carries 350,000 to 450,000 distinct CDR3 sequences, over 13% recorded once. The source is a man aged 18 to 29 who had mild COVID-19 (a few samples of this study predate the infection). Cell type and time point are not known. V usage is TRBV29-1 and J usage is TRBJ2-3; D might be TRBD2 (5 bases). The sample comprised PBMCs or a T cell subset sorted from them (not recorded which). The CDR3 loop is CSVESDYTDTQYF. The CDR3 coding sequence is TGCAGCGTTGAGTCAGACTACACAGATACGCAGTATTTT.